A single T cell receptor beta chain is shown here with its context. Its antigen is still unknown. The CDR3 totals 15 residues. Looked up from germline, CDR1 is SQVTM and CDR2 is ANQGSEA. V was pared by 6 bases and J by 5 bases, with 13 bases of the junction left unmatched. This record belongs to a study of CD8 T cells in Susac syndrome. Study-wide context: Susac syndrome patients were untreated, on corticosteroids with some adding intravenous immunoglobulin, or on intravenous immunoglobulin only. General study results and limits: Within total CD8+ repertoires, roughly 17 Susac-specific public clones were found, and within CD8+ TEMRA repertoires, 4 or 5. CD8+ clonal expansion in Susac was maximal in TEMRA cells and in active patients.

The patients with Susac syndrome satisfied recently defined diagnostic criteria for either definite or probable disease. The authors reverse transcribed 0.5 to 1 ug RNA with random hexamers. TCRdb analysed the immunoSEQ multiplex PCR reads with MiXCR anew, one entry per CDR3 protein. The repertoire holds some 130,000 distinct CDR3 sequences, roughly 94% seen once, with approximately 0.18% in the top ten. The sample consisted of CD8+ T cells from PBMCs. V gene TRBV29-1 combines with J gene TRBJ2-7; 10 bases match TRBD1. This sequence originates from a human donor with Susac syndrome. The CDR3 nucleotides read TGCAGCGTGGACCAAAGGACAGGGGGTTCCCACGAGCAGTACTTC. It specifies CSVDQRTGGSHEQYF.